The 10 T cell receptor beta chains below come from one sample, sequenced in a study of human T cells and chemical hapten exposure. TCRdb recomputed calls from the RACE reads with MiXCR, one row per CDR3 protein. The table lists 80,000 to 100,000 distinct CDR3 sequences, approximately 13% of them singletons. The time point here: patch test 1, 2 weeks after DPC sensitization. Regarding treatment: therapeutic diphenylcyclopropenone sensitization with weekly scalp DPC. The specimen comprised whole blood, sampled in connection with sensitization to the hapten diphenylcyclopropenone (DPC). All receptors come from a middle-aged woman with alopecia areata. Some clones in this sample may be carry-over from other donors' samples.

There are a few counts of this clonotype. V is TRBV6-2 or TRBV6-3 and J is TRBJ2-7, with a weak D call TRBD1 (6 bases). CDR1 is MNHEY, CDR2 SVGEGT, per germline. This CDR3 comprises 14 residues. The germline V and J ends were trimmed by 2 bases and 7 bases, with 15 bases remaining between them. In DNA form, the CDR3 reads TGTGCCAGCAGTTACCAGGGGCCCCTCGGGGAGCAGTACTTC. As protein: CASSYQGPLGEQYF.

The chain couples TRBV20-1 to TRBJ2-1; 12 bases map to TRBD2. CDR3 length: 13 residues. CDR1 is DFQATT, CDR2 SNEGSKA, per germline (reference sequence). The V gene end was trimmed by 4 bases and the J gene end by 7 bases; junction bases not matched to a gene: 2. The chain's CDR3 is CSATGTSGNEQFF. In nucleotides, the CDR3 is TGCAGTGCTACCGGGACTAGCGGGAATGAGCAGTTCTTC.

This clonotype occurred many times. The rearrangement links TRBV28 to TRBJ2-5; TRBD1 matches 7 bases. The length of the CDR3 is 13 residues. Germline CDR1 and CDR2: MDHEN and SYDVKM. Trimming at V came to 6 bases and at J to 2 bases, leaving 3 bases not matched to a gene. The CDR3 nucleotides are TGTGCCAGCAGCACAGGGGTGCAAGAGACCCAGTACTTC. It yields the protein CASSTGVQETQYF.

This clonotype has only a few counts. V and J are TRBV29-1 and TRBJ1-2; D gene ambiguous. CDR1 and CDR2 (germline): SQVTM, ANQGSEA. The CDR3 is 13 amino acids. Between the trimmed V and J ends, which lost 4 bases and 4 bases, there was a span of 13 bases. Here the CDR3 reads CSVVPQSSYGYTF. The DNA for the CDR3 is TGCAGCGTTGTCCCACAGTCAAGCTATGGCTACACCTTC.

Points on this clonotype: The junction departs from the called germline gene at one end, perhaps through a read error. The V call is TRBV18, the J call TRBJ1-2; 11 positions match TRBD1. CDR3 size: 14 residues. The germline V gene has CDR1 KGHSH and CDR2 LQKENI. Here the CDR3 reads CANSPGQGAVGYTF. The CDR3 region has the DNA TGTGCCAACTCACCAGGACAGGGGGCTGTTGGCTACACCTTC.

This clonotype has a count of ten or more. The chain couples TRBV7-6 to TRBJ2-5; D ambiguous. Per the germline V gene, CDR1 is SGHVS and CDR2 is FNYEAQ. Trimming shortened V by 0 bases and J by 8 bases, and 13 bases separated the two germline ends. The CDR3 loop spans 14 amino acids. As DNA, the CDR3 is TGTGCCAGCAGCTTAGCTCCTAGGCAGAGTACCCAGTACTTC. Residues: CASSLAPRQSTQYF.

The chain employs TRBV29-1 and TRBJ2-2, with D perhaps matching TRBD1 (5 bases). Germline loops: CDR1 SQVTM, CDR2 ANQGSEA. CDR3 length: 14 residues. V was shortened by 4 bases and J by 0 bases, with 9 bases between the two germline ends. CDR3 coding DNA: TGCAGCGTTGCGCACAGGACGAACACCGGGGAGCTGTTTTTT. Protein sequence: CSVAHRTNTGELFF.

This clonotype was picked up many times. The genes are TRBV7-3 and TRBJ2-6, with D possibly TRBD2 on 6 matching bases. The CDR3 is made up of 16 amino acids. CDR1 SGHTA and CDR2 FQGTGA come from the germline V gene. V lost 6 bases and J lost 2, with 14 bases in between. The CDR3 reads CASSPGGNTGANVLTF. In DNA form, the CDR3 reads TGTGCCAGCAGTCCCGGGGGTAACACTGGGGCCAACGTCCTGACTTTC.

This clonotype was picked up a small number of times. The chain joins TRBV5-4 to TRBJ2-6; D gene ambiguous. CDR1 is SGHNT and CDR2 is YYREEE in the germline V gene (reference sequence). V was cut by 5 bases and J by 2 bases, with 5 bases left in between. The CDR3 is 13 amino acids. The chain's CDR3 is CASSKTGANVLTF. In DNA form, the CDR3 reads TGTGCCAGCAGTAAAACTGGGGCCAACGTCCTGACTTTC.

This clonotype was counted at least ten times. The V call is TRBV18, the J call TRBJ2-1; D may be TRBD1 or TRBD2 (5 bases each). The V end lost 3 bases, the J end lost 2 bases, and 8 bases lay between the germline ends. This CDR3 spans 14 amino acids. CDR1 is KGHSH and CDR2 is LQKENI in the germline V gene. Here the CDR3 DNA reads TGTGCCAGCTCACCCCCGGGACCCTACAATGAGCAGTTCTTC. It specifies CASSPPGPYNEQFF. Combining the CDR3 with reference TRBV18 and TRBJ2-1 gives the whole variable domain NAGVMQNPRHLVRRRGQEARLRCSPMKGHSHVYWYRQLPEEGLKFMVYLQKENIIDESGMPKERFSAEFPKEGPSILRIQQVVRGDSAAYFCASSPPGPYNEQFFGPGTRLTVL.